The rows below give T cell receptor beta chains drawn from one sample of a study of blood T cell repertoires in COVID-19. Here immunoSEQ multiplex PCR was the method, and the copy in TCRdb shows in-frame clones only, minus some. Of approximately 190,000 clones in the sample, 84% were seen once. Sequences were obtained from peripheral blood. Every receptor here comes from a woman between 65 and 79 years old with active or convalescent COVID-19. The CDR3 runs from the conserved cysteine through the conserved F or W. Each record gives: clone size, V gene, J gene, D gene, CDR3 protein, CDR3 DNA. The D gene is left open where the match is weak. Only part of the rows carry a size: once, few, many, or a class if the clone is expanded.

size: once; V: TRBV7-9; J: TRBJ1-1; D: .; CDR3: CASSLPQDYTEAFF; DNA: TGTGCCAGCAGCCTTCCCCAGGATTACACTGAAGCTTTCTTT
size: .; V: TRBV5-4; J: TRBJ2-3; D: TRBD2; CDR3: CASSQASGSTDTQYF; DNA: TGTGCCAGCAGCCAAGCTAGCGGTAGCACAGATACGCAGTATTTT
size: .; V: TRBV29-1; J: TRBJ2-2; D: .; CDR3: CSVVAGAGELFF; DNA: TGCAGCGTTGTAGCCGGGGCCGGGGAGCTGTTTTTT
size: .; V: TRBV7-8; J: TRBJ2-3; D: .; CDR3: CASSLGGGTYYTDTQYF; DNA: TGTGCCAGCAGCTTAGGAGGAGGTACCTATTACACAGATACGCAGTATTTT
size: .; V: TRBV5-6; J: TRBJ2-3; D: .; CDR3: CASSLAGMGTDTQYF; DNA: TGTGCCAGCAGCTTGGCAGGGATGGGCACAGATACGCAGTATTTT
size: .; V: TRBV2; J: TRBJ1-4; D: .; CDR3: CASSDTGWANEKLFF; DNA: TGTGCCAGCAGTGACACAGGGTGGGCTAATGAAAAACTGTTTTTT
size: .; V: TRBV9; J: TRBJ1-4; D: TRBD1; CDR3: CASSGDRVGEKLFF; DNA: TGTGCCAGCAGCGGGGACAGGGTGGGCGAAAAACTGTTTTTT
size: .; V: TRBV30; J: TRBJ1-6; D: .; CDR3: CACSREGTPLHF; DNA: TGTGCCTGTTCCAGGGAGGGGACACCCCTCCACTTT
size: once; V: TRBV5-1; J: TRBJ2-2; D: .; CDR3: CASSLTVQGELFF; DNA: TGCGCCAGCAGCTTGACTGTACAGGGAGAGCTGTTTTTT
size: .; V: TRBV19; J: TRBJ2-3; D: .; CDR3: CASSMGPTGTDTQYF; DNA: TGTGCCAGTAGTATGGGGCCAACGGGTACAGATACGCAGTATTTT
size: .; V: TRBV5-1; J: TRBJ2-2; D: TRBD1; CDR3: CASSLRQGNTGELFF; DNA: TGCGCCAGCAGCTTGCGACAGGGTAACACCGGGGAGCTGTTTTTT
size: few; V: TRBV5-6; J: TRBJ2-1; D: TRBD2; CDR3: CASSLVRRTSGSPYNEQFF; DNA: TGTGCCAGCAGCTTGGTACGGCGGACTAGCGGGAGCCCGTACAATGAGCAGTTCTTC
size: .; V: TRBV28; J: TRBJ2-1; D: TRBD2; CDR3: CASSYNFVASGPTYNEQFF; DNA: TGTGCCAGCAGCTACAATTTCGTGGCTAGCGGCCCTACCTACAATGAGCAGTTCTTC
size: .; V: TRBV24-1; J: TRBJ2-3; D: .; CDR3: CATSQGSTDTQYF; DNA: TGTGCCACCAGTCAGGGGAGCACAGATACGCAGTATTTT
size: .; V: TRBV5-1; J: TRBJ2-5; D: .; CDR3: CASSLAEETQYF; DNA: TGCGCCAGCAGCTTGGCCGAAGAGACCCAGTACTTC
size: .; V: TRBV11-2; J: TRBJ2-7; D: TRBD2; CDR3: CASKAGIYEQYF; DNA: TGTGCCAGCAAAGCGGGGATCTACGAGCAGTACTTC
size: .; V: TRBV2; J: TRBJ2-3; D: .; CDR3: CASSDGLQYF; DNA: TGTGCCAGCAGCGATGGGCTGCAGTATTTT
size: .; V: TRBV5-1; J: TRBJ2-5; D: .; CDR3: CASSLDSGETQYF; DNA: TGCGCCAGCAGCTTGGATTCAGGGGAGACCCAGTACTTC
size: .; V: TRBV30; J: TRBJ2-7; D: .; CDR3: CAWTTSGQPYEQYF; DNA: TGTGCCTGGACCACCTCGGGACAACCCTACGAGCAGTACTTC
size: .; V: TRBV6-2/TRBV6-3; J: TRBJ2-3; D: TRBD2; CDR3: CASSTRLAGYTSTDTQYF; DNA: TGTGCCAGCAGTACAAGACTAGCGGGGTATACTAGCACAGATACGCAGTATTTT
size: .; V: TRBV5-6; J: TRBJ1-1; D: .; CDR3: CASSFLSRDTEAFF; DNA: TGTGCCAGCAGCTTCCTTTCGCGCGACACTGAAGCTTTCTTT
size: .; V: TRBV24-1; J: TRBJ2-7; D: TRBD2; CDR3: CATGTSNEQYF; DNA: TGTGCCACCGGGACTAGTAACGAGCAGTACTTC
size: .; V: TRBV11-1; J: TRBJ2-7; D: TRBD1; CDR3: CASSLEAGQGYEQYF; DNA: TGTGCCAGCAGCTTAGAGGCAGGACAGGGCTACGAGCAGTACTTC
size: .; V: TRBV28; J: TRBJ2-1; D: TRBD2; CDR3: CASSSPRLAAYNEQFF; DNA: TGTGCCAGCAGTTCTCCCCGACTAGCGGCCTACAATGAGCAGTTCTTC
size: .; V: TRBV10-1; J: TRBJ2-1; D: TRBD2; CDR3: CASSESGGTSAPEQFF; DNA: TGCGCCAGCAGTGAGTCCGGTGGGACTAGCGCACCCGAGCAGTTCTTC
size: .; V: TRBV19; J: TRBJ1-1; D: .; CDR3: CASKVSQRDTEAFF; DNA: TGTGCCAGTAAGGTCAGCCAGAGGGACACTGAAGCTTTCTTT
size: .; V: TRBV3-1/TRBV3-2; J: TRBJ1-4; D: TRBD1; CDR3: CASRERRTGIGKLFF; DNA: TGTGCCAGCAGGGAGAGGAGGACAGGGATAGGAAAACTGTTTTTT
size: .; V: TRBV20-1; J: TRBJ2-3; D: TRBD1; CDR3: CSASNPQGATDTQYF; DNA: TGCAGTGCTAGTAATCCACAGGGGGCCACAGATACGCAGTATTTT
size: once; V: TRBV14; J: TRBJ2-2; D: .; CDR3: CASSQVYGPRITGELFF; DNA: TGTGCCAGCAGCCAAGTGTATGGGCCTCGGATCACCGGGGAGCTGTTTTTT
size: .; V: TRBV19; J: TRBJ1-1; D: .; CDR3: CASSMAGGLNTEAFF; DNA: TGTGCCAGTAGTATGGCTGGGGGCTTGAACACTGAAGCTTTCTTT
size: .; V: TRBV19; J: TRBJ2-5; D: TRBD1; CDR3: CASSMLGTGKETQYF; DNA: TGTGCCAGTAGTATGCTCGGGACAGGAAAAGAGACCCAGTACTTC
size: .; V: TRBV2; J: TRBJ2-3; D: TRBD1; CDR3: CASSPRWDSSNNF; DNA: TGTGCCAGCAGTCCTCGCTGGGACAGCAGCAATAATTTT
size: .; V: TRBV15; J: TRBJ1-4; D: .; CDR3: CATSRGRGATNEKLFF; DNA: TGTGCCACCAGCAGAGGCCGGGGGGCAACTAATGAAAAACTGTTTTTT
size: .; V: TRBV6-2/TRBV6-3; J: TRBJ2-1; D: .; CDR3: CASSYYGNSYNEQFF; DNA: TGTGCCAGCAGTTACTACGGGAACTCCTACAATGAGCAGTTCTTC
size: .; V: TRBV21-1; J: TRBJ2-1; D: .; CDR3: CASSKEDSGNSYNEQFF; DNA: TGTGCCAGCAGCAAAGAGGATAGCGGGAACTCCTACAATGAGCAGTTCTTC
size: once; V: TRBV27; J: TRBJ2-1; D: .; CDR3: CASSRRQDPYNEQFF; DNA: TGTGCCAGCAGCCGGCGACAGGACCCTTACAATGAGCAGTTCTTC
size: once; V: TRBV30; J: TRBJ1-5; D: TRBD1; CDR3: CAWATGANQPQHF; DNA: TGTGCCTGGGCAACAGGGGCGAATCAGCCCCAGCATTTT
size: once; V: TRBV19; J: TRBJ2-3; D: .; CDR3: CASSTSEGGGADTQYF; DNA: TGTGCCAGTTCCACCTCAGAGGGAGGGGGGGCAGATACGCAGTATTTT
size: few; V: TRBV5-1; J: TRBJ1-1; D: .; CDR3: CASSSGAGVWTEAFF; DNA: TGCGCCAGCAGCTCTGGGGCGGGAGTATGGACTGAAGCTTTCTTT
size: .; V: TRBV15; J: TRBJ2-2; D: TRBD2; CDR3: CATSTGLAGGGGELFF; DNA: TGTGCCACCAGCACTGGACTAGCGGGAGGGGGTGGGGAGCTGTTTTTT
size: once; V: TRBV2; J: TRBJ1-1; D: .; CDR3: CASSVEQLNTEAFF; DNA: TGTGCCAGCAGTGTAGAACAGTTGAACACTGAAGCTTTCTTT
size: few; V: TRBV28; J: TRBJ2-3; D: .; CDR3: CASVRGTDTQYF; DNA: TGTGCCAGCGTGCGTGGCACAGATACGCAGTATTTT
size: .; V: TRBV6-6; J: TRBJ2-3; D: TRBD2; CDR3: CASSYLGGSSTDTQYF; DNA: TGTGCCAGCAGTTACCTTGGCGGGAGTTCCACAGATACGCAGTATTTT
size: .; V: TRBV29-1; J: TRBJ2-7; D: TRBD1; CDR3: CSVAGTGGSYEQYF; DNA: TGCAGCGTTGCCGGGACAGGGGGCAGTTACGAGCAGTACTTC
size: .; V: TRBV23-1; J: TRBJ1-2; D: TRBD1; CDR3: CASSQDRGEDYGYTF; DNA: TGCGCCAGCAGTCAAGACAGGGGGGAGGACTATGGCTACACCTTC
size: .; V: TRBV14; J: TRBJ1-6; D: .; CDR3: CASSQGSSGSPLHF; DNA: TGTGCCAGCAGCCAAGGGTCGAGCGGTTCACCCCTCCACTTT
size: .; V: TRBV18; J: TRBJ2-7; D: TRBD1; CDR3: CASSPSYPTGHEQYF; DNA: TGTGCCAGCTCACCATCATACCCGACAGGGCACGAGCAGTACTTC
size: .; V: TRBV12-3/TRBV12-4; J: TRBJ2-3; D: .; CDR3: CASSGAFGTQYF; DNA: TGTGCCAGCAGTGGGGCCTTCGGTACGCAGTATTTT
size: .; V: TRBV9; J: TRBJ2-7; D: TRBD1; CDR3: CASSVGRGQGDYEQYF; DNA: TGTGCCAGCAGCGTAGGGAGGGGACAGGGTGACTACGAGCAGTACTTC
size: .; V: TRBV6-2/TRBV6-3; J: TRBJ2-7; D: TRBD1; CDR3: CASSYKQGSPVYYYEQYF; DNA: TGTGCCAGCAGTTACAAACAGGGGTCCCCTGTGTACTACTACGAGCAGTACTTC
size: .; V: TRBV28; J: TRBJ2-3; D: TRBD1; CDR3: CASSPLGGLLDTQYF; DNA: TGTGCCAGCAGTCCCCTAGGGGGCCTCTTAGATACGCAGTATTTT
size: .; V: TRBV19; J: TRBJ2-1; D: TRBD1; CDR3: CASSRTGGSYNEQFF; DNA: TGTGCCAGTAGTAGGACAGGGGGTTCCTACAATGAGCAGTTCTTC
size: .; V: TRBV2; J: TRBJ1-5; D: .; CDR3: CASSVGGARNQPQHF; DNA: TGTGCCAGCAGTGTTGGCGGGGCGAGGAATCAGCCCCAGCATTTT
size: .; V: TRBV7-9; J: TRBJ2-3; D: .; CDR3: CASGSNTQYF; DNA: TGTGCCAGCGGCTCCAATACGCAGTATTTT